This T cell receptor beta chain was found in a study of blood T cell repertoires in COVID-19. At the level of the study: Acute-phase and convalescent COVID-19 samples originated in the United States, Italy and Spain.

Cohort allocation depended upon clinical history that participants reported. Recovery meant two consecutive negative NP/OP PCR tests, professional clearance, or resolved symptoms. In the original processing: Counts of nucleated cells, estimated from reference gene primer amplification, were obtained. The method was immunoSEQ multiplex PCR; TCRdb's version includes in-frame clones alone and lacks a portion of them. V, J and clone size are those of that table, while D and trimming were read from the DNA. The profile shows some 170,000 clones, 75% to 85% of them singletons. The CDR3 is 17 amino acids. The V and J ends lost 6 bases and 1 base respectively, with 22 bases between them. Germline values: CDR1 SGHNT, CDR2 YYREEE (reference sequence).

The V call is TRBV5-4, the J call TRBJ1-1, with TRBD1 as a possible D gene (6 bases). This clonotype originated in a middle-aged man who had recovered from COVID-19. The sequencing input was PBMCs or T cells enriched from blood (not recorded which). CDR3 DNA: TGTGCCAGCATCTTTGGGGATCCCAGGGGCTCGAACACTGAAGCTTTCTTT. This sequence encodes CASIFGDPRGSNTEAFF.